Each of the 18 T cell receptor beta chains below was sequenced from the same sample in a study of shared clonotypes between healthy human individuals. TCRdb keeps only in-frame clones here, not all; method: immunoSEQ multiplex PCR. Of under 1,900,000 clones listed, about 98.5% are singletons. Sequencing input: naive CD4+ T cells sorted from blood. Subset: CD45RA+ positively selected. The origin of the receptors is a young man in good health.

To note about this clone: Other nucleotide sequences from this sample produce the same CDR3. The genes are TRBV6-5 and TRBJ2-7; TRBD1 might be the D (6 bases). CDR1 is MNHEY, CDR2 SVGAGI, per germline. The CDR3 is made up of 12 amino acids. V shed 6 bases and J shed 0 bases, with 6 bases lying between them. This chain's CDR3 is CASRQGSYEQYF. The DNA for the CDR3 is TGTGCCAGCAGACAGGGCTCCTACGAGCAGTACTTC.

This clone was detected once. In the same sample, other DNA sequences code for this CDR3. The chain employs TRBV7-9 and TRBJ2-1; no clear D. This CDR3 has 11 amino acids. Germline V CDR1 and CDR2: SEHNR, FQNEAQ (reference sequence). V shed 2 bases and J shed 7 bases, with 3 bases lying between them. The CDR3 here is CASSLRNEQFF. The CDR3 DNA reads TGTGCCAGCAGCTTACGGAATGAGCAGTTCTTC.

V gene TRBV27 combines with J gene TRBJ2-7, with D tentatively TRBD1 (5 bases). Germline CDR1 and CDR2: MNHEY and SMNVEV (reference sequence). This CDR3 spans 15 amino acids. V was clipped by 7 bases and J by 1 base, with 17 bases between them. CDR3 in amino acids: CASTPYGRVSYEQYF. CDR3 nucleotide sequence: TGTGCCAGCACCCCGTACGGCAGGGTGTCCTACGAGCAGTACTTC.

This clone was recorded only once. This chain connects TRBV2 to TRBJ1-5; D call uncertain. Germline V gene data show CDR1 as SNHLY and CDR2 as FYNNEI. The CDR3 extends over 14 amino acids. The V gene lost 7 bases and the J gene lost 1 base, with 11 bases spanning the gap. The CDR3 DNA reads TGTGCCAGCACAGAGATGGTGAGCAATCAGCCCCAGCATTTT. Protein sequence: CASTEMVSNQPQHF.

CDR3 sequence reads: CASSLRGQVEKLFF. In nucleotides, the CDR3 is TGTGCCAGCAGCCTCAGGGGGCAGGTAGAAAAACTGTTTTTT. V and J are TRBV7-2 and TRBJ1-4, with 8 bases matching TRBD1. V was pared by 5 bases and J by 8 bases, with 7 bases of the junction left unmatched. The CDR3 covers 14 residues. Germline V CDR1 and CDR2: SGHTA, FQGNSA.

V and J are TRBV7-2 and TRBJ2-2; TRBD2 matches 7 bases. CDR1 is SGHTA and CDR2 is FQGNSA in the germline V gene. CDR3 length: 14 residues. Losses at the gene ends were 6 bases for V and 0 bases for J; bases not matched to a gene: 1. CDR3 DNA sequence: TGTGCCAGCAGACTAGCGCCGAACACCGGGGAGCTGTTTTTT. This sequence encodes CASRLAPNTGELFF.

The chain combines TRBV2 with TRBJ2-1; possible D gene TRBD2, 5 bases. Germline CDR1 reads SNHLY; CDR2 reads FYNNEI. V lost 8 bases to trimming and J lost 2 bases, with 16 bases between them. The CDR3 has 15 residues. In DNA form, the CDR3 reads TGTGCCAGCCTTAACTGGGCGGGTACCTACAATGAGCAGTTCTTC. Amino acids: CASLNWAGTYNEQFF.

The chain carries TRBV21-1 and TRBJ1-1. TRBV21-1 is noted as a pseudogene. The length of the CDR3 is 15 residues. The chain's CDR3 is CASSPRDPVNTEAFF. For the CDR3, the DNA is TGTGCCAGCAGCCCCCGGGACCCGGTGAACACTGAAGCTTTCTTT.

The V and J genes are TRBV7-2 and TRBJ1-2, with TRBD1 identical over 8 bases. The CDR3 has 15 residues. The V segment lost 5 bases and the J segment 4 bases; nucleotides outside the gene matches: 9. From germline, CDR1 is SGHTA and CDR2 FQGNSA. For the CDR3, the DNA is TGTGCCAGCAGCCATCGGACAGGGCGAGGCTATGGCTACACCTTC. It specifies CASSHRTGRGYGYTF.

This chain's CDR3 is CASSLASGRDYEQYF. The CDR3 bases are TGTGCCAGCAGCCTCGCAAGTGGCAGGGACTACGAGCAGTACTTC. J is TRBJ2-7 and V is TRBV11-3, with D perhaps matching TRBD1 (5 bases). Trimming removed 5 bases from V and 3 bases from J, with 17 bases in between. The CDR3 runs to 15 residues. Germline V gene sequence: CDR1 SGHNT, CDR2 YENEEA.

The chain uses TRBV5-3 and TRBJ2-7; 9 bases agree with TRBD1. TRBV5-3 is an ORF, with its function uncertain. The CDR3 length is 16 residues. Trimming removed 4 bases from V and 1 base from J; junction bases left unmatched: 9. CDR3 in amino acids: CARSTEPGQGSYEQYF. The CDR3 DNA reads TGTGCCAGAAGCACTGAACCGGGACAGGGATCCTACGAGCAGTACTTC.

Turning to this clone: The conserved phenylalanine or tryptophan normally closing the CDR3 is absent here, so this likely arose from a read error. The DNA is left out, because the CDR3 cannot be placed on it with certainty; the CDR3 is given as TCRdb lists it. J is TRBJ2-7 and V is TRBV18. The CDR3 contains 11 residues when both ends are counted. Germline CDR1 is KGHSH and CDR2 is LQKENI. CDR3 sequence: CASSPGRWGYL.

V usage is TRBV2 and J usage is TRBJ2-7; D is unclear. The V end was cut by 5 bases, the J end by 5 bases, with 4 bases between. Germline CDR1 SNHLY, CDR2 FYNNEI. This CDR3 is 10 amino acids long. For the CDR3, the DNA is TGTGCCAGCAGTTTGAACGAGCAGTACTTC. Its protein product is CASSLNEQYF.

The V call is TRBV5-5, the J call TRBJ2-1; TRBD1 aligns across 11 bases. CDR3 length: 17 amino acids. V trimming: 5 bases; J trimming: 0 bases; junction bases outside the gene matches: 7. The germline V gene has CDR1 SGHKS and CDR2 YYEKEE (reference sequence). As DNA, the CDR3 is TGTGCCAGCAGTTCTTACGGGACAGGGGGCTCCTACAATGAGCAGTTCTTC. Amino acids: CASSSYGTGGSYNEQFF.

The chain employs TRBV11-2 and TRBJ2-1; D is unresolved. In germline, CDR1 is SGHAT, CDR2 FQNNGV. V shed 0 bases and J shed 0 bases, with 6 bases lying between them. CDR3 size: 15 residues. In DNA, the CDR3 is TGTGCCAGCAGCTTAGATCCTAGCTCCTACAATGAGCAGTTCTTC. It codes for CASSLDPSSYNEQFF. The variable domain in full, with the rest retrieved from reference TRBV11-2 and TRBJ2-1, is EAGVAQSPRYKIIEKRQSVAFWCNPISGHATLYWYQQILGQGPKLLIQFQNNGVVDDSQLPKDRFSAERLKGVDSTLKIQPAKLEDSAVYLCASSLDPSSYNEQFFGPGTRLTVL.

The chain combines TRBV29-1 with TRBJ2-1; no definite D call. This CDR3 is built from 14 residues. V was pared by 6 bases and J by 4 bases, with 16 bases between. CDR1 and CDR2 from the germline V gene are SQVTM and ANQGSEA. CDR3 in amino acids: CSVLPLGKYNEQFF. The CDR3 DNA follows: TGCAGCGTACTCCCGTTAGGGAAGTACAATGAGCAGTTCTTC.

V is TRBV7-9 and J is TRBJ2-1, with 11 bases matching TRBD2. Germline V gene data show CDR1 as SEHNR and CDR2 as FQNEAQ (reference sequence). CDR3 size: 16 residues. Losses at the gene ends were 6 bases for V and 2 bases for J; bases not matched to a gene: 6. The CDR3 region has the DNA TGTGCCAGCAGTCCCCCTAGCGGGAGGACCTACAATGAGCAGTTCTTC. This codes for CASSPPSGRTYNEQFF.

The rearrangement uses TRBV7-3 and TRBJ2-2, with TRBD1 matching over 9 bases. The germline CDR1 and CDR2 sequences are SGHTA and FQGTGA. This CDR3 contains 15 residues. Trimming at V came to 4 bases and at J to 5 bases, leaving 5 bases not matched to a gene. CDR3 sequence reads: CASSSTGGETGELFF. Here the CDR3 DNA reads TGTGCCAGCAGCTCGACAGGGGGTGAAACCGGGGAGCTGTTTTTT.